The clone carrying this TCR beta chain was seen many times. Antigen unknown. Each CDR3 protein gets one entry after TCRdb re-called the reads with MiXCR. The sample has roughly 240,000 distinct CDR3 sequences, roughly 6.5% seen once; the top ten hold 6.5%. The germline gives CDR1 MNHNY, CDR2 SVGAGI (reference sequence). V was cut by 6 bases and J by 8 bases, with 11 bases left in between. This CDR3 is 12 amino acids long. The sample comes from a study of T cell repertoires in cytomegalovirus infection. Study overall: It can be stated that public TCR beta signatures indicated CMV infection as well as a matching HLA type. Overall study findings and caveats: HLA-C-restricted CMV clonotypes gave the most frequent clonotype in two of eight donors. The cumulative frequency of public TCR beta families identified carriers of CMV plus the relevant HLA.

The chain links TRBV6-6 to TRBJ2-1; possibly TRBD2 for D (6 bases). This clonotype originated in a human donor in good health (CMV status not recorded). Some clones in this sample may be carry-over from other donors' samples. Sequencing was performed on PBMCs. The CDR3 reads CASRGRGDEQFF. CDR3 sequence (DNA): TGTGCCAGCAGGGGGCGGGGAGATGAGCAGTTCTTC.